The 27 T cell receptor beta chains in this list originate from one sample, sequenced in a study of T and B cells in COVID-19 patients. TRB was amplified from about 250-500 ng of blood genomic DNA. Multiplex PCR with BIOMED2 TRB-A/B primer pools amplified TRB rearrangements. MiXCR, applied by TCRdb to the multiplex PCR reads, yields one record per CDR3 protein. This table holds 3,500 to 4,500 distinct CDR3 sequences, approximately 26% found once. What was sequenced was blood. These receptors were taken from a human donor with active COVID-19.

This clonotype qualifies as medium-sized (0.01 to 0.1%). This chain connects TRBV7-4 to TRBJ1-3, with 9 positions matching TRBD1. The CDR3 extends over 16 amino acids. Trimming at V came to 4 bases and at J to 4 bases, leaving 8 bases not matched to a gene. CDR1 SGHVT and CDR2 SQSDAQ come from the germline V gene. CDR3 residues: CASSSRGDRAGNTIYF. The CDR3 DNA reads TGTGCCAGCAGCTCAAGAGGGGACAGGGCGGGAAACACCATATATTTT.

The chain is built from TRBV12-5 and TRBJ1-2; 10 bases line up with TRBD1. The CDR3 length is 17 residues. In germline, CDR1 is LGHNT, CDR2 FRNRAP. The chain's CDR3 is CASSPGTGVSRGYGYTF. Here the CDR3 DNA reads TGTGCCAGCAGTCCCGGGACAGGGGTTTCGCGCGGCTATGGCTACACCTTC.

This clonotype is judged medium-sized. The V and J genes are TRBV6-1 and TRBJ2-3; no clear D. Trimming left V 1 base short and J 2 bases short, with 13 bases between. CDR3 length equals 16 residues. Germline CDR1 is MNHNS and CDR2 is SASEGT. This CDR3 is CASSEGASMNTDTQYF. The CDR3 coding sequence is TGTGCCAGCAGTGAAGGGGCATCGATGAACACAGATACGCAGTATTTT.

Worth noting for this clonotype: A much larger clonotype is one base distant, so this may be a read error. The chain combines TRBV4-3 with TRBJ1-1; 7 bases align to TRBD1. The germline gives CDR1 LGHNA, CDR2 YSLEER. This CDR3 has 17 amino acids. CDR3 sequence: CASSQGQGTFPNTKAFF. The CDR3 DNA sequence: TGCGCCAGCAGCCAAGGACAGGGCACATTCCCGAACACTAAAGCTTTCTTT.

This clonotype qualifies as large. The gene calls are TRBV5-4 and TRBJ2-1; TRBD2 matches at 7 bases. CDR1 is SGHNT, CDR2 YYREEE, per germline (reference sequence). The CDR3 is made up of 15 amino acids. With V trimmed by 4 bases and J by 8 bases, 12 bases remained unmatched. This CDR3 is CASSRERGGRHEQFF. CDR3 in DNA: TGTGCCAGCAGCCGCGAGCGGGGAGGCAGGCATGAGCAGTTCTTC.

The V gene is TRBV5-1, the J gene TRBJ2-1; D remains unclear. The CDR3 consists of 13 residues. The V and J ends lost 0 bases and 15 bases respectively, with 16 bases between them. Germline-derived CDR1 and CDR2 are SGHRS and YFSETQ. CDR3 sequence: CASSLGASSSPFF. The CDR3 bases are TGCGCCAGCAGCTTGGGGGCTAGTTCTTCTCCGTTCTTC.

The CDR3 DNA sequence: TGTGCCAGCAGCCCGACTAGCGTTGGGGGGGCAGATACGCAGTATTTT. It specifies CASSPTSVGGADTQYF. The chain combines TRBV5-4 with TRBJ2-3; 8 positions match TRBD2. V lost 4 bases and J lost 4; bases outside the gene matches: 11. The germline V gene encodes CDR1 SGHNT and CDR2 YYREEE (reference sequence). This CDR3 is 16 amino acids long.

In its sample, this clonotype is medium-sized (0.01 to 0.1%). This chain connects TRBV6-1 to TRBJ1-2, with 8 bases matching TRBD1. Germline lookup yields CDR1 MNHNS and CDR2 SASEGT. V trimming: 0 bases; J trimming: 7 bases; junction bases outside the gene matches: 13. The CDR3 is 17 residues long. The CDR3 sequence is CASSEAEADRARGGYTF. The CDR3 DNA follows: TGTGCCAGCAGTGAAGCCGAGGCGGACAGGGCTCGGGGTGGCTACACCTTC.

This clonotype is categorized as medium-sized (0.01 to 0.1%). The V gene is TRBV6-6, the J gene TRBJ1-5; no clear D gene. Germline loops: CDR1 MNHNY, CDR2 SVGAGI (reference sequence). Trimming shortened V by 5 bases and J by 6 bases, and 8 bases separated the two germline ends. This CDR3 has 12 amino acids. The CDR3: CASSTDFQPQHF. The CDR3 nucleotides are TGTGCCAGCAGTACGGACTTTCAGCCCCAGCATTTT.

The V call is TRBV7-2, the J call TRBJ2-5, with 15 nucleotides matching TRBD2. Trimming cost V 1 base and J 4 bases; bases outside gene matches: 1. Germline V gene lookup returns CDR1 SGHTA and CDR2 FQGNSA. This CDR3 is 16 amino acids long. The CDR3 protein is CASSLGGLAGGETQYF. The DNA of the CDR3 is TGTGCCAGCAGCTTAGGGGGACTAGCGGGGGGAGAGACCCAGTACTTC.

About this clonotype itself: Being one base from a much bigger clone, this may be a read error. The chain uses TRBV27 and TRBJ2-5; D is undetermined. Germline CDR1 and CDR2: MNHEY and SMNVEV (reference sequence). This CDR3 comprises 18 residues. CDR3 nucleotides: TGTGCCAGCAGTTTTAGGCACAACAACCCTCCCCCGGAAGAGACCCATTACTTC. Its translation is CASSFRHNNPPPEETHYF.

Worth noting for this clonotype: The DNA is omitted, as the CDR3 cannot be located on it reliably, and the CDR3 follows TCRdb's listing. This chain links TRBV7-5 with TRBJ1-1; the table's TRBD1 call for D was not verified on the DNA. TRBV7-5 represents a pseudogene. Termini included, the CDR3 measures 18 amino acids. CDR3 protein: CISVPAARGQGANTEAFF.

The chain employs TRBV12-3 or TRBV12-4 and TRBJ2-6; D uncertain. The CDR3 is made up of 14 amino acids. Deletions cut 8 bases from V and 4 bases from J, with 12 bases between. In DNA, the CDR3 is TGTGCCAGCGTCTTGTCGGAGGGGGCCAACGTCCTGACTTTC. Protein sequence: CASVLSEGANVLTF.

This clonotype was picked up many times. This chain joins TRBV6-2 or TRBV6-3 and TRBJ1-2; TRBD1 is a possible D gene (5 bases). This CDR3 is 15 amino acids long. V was cut by 2 bases and J by 7 bases, with 17 bases left in between. Germline CDR1 MNHEY, CDR2 SVGEGT. In nucleotides, the CDR3 is TGTGCCAGCAGTTACCTTAACCGGGACGGGGGTGGCTACACCTTC. It translates to CASSYLNRDGGGYTF.

This clonotype was seen a handful of times. The chain links TRBV20-1 to TRBJ2-5; 10 nucleotides line up with TRBD2. The V segment lost 4 bases and the J segment 1 base; nucleotides outside the gene matches: 6. The CDR3 has 15 residues. Germline assignment: CDR1 DFQATT and CDR2 SNEGSKA (reference sequence). This CDR3 is CSAIPSGSFQETQYF. CDR3 bases: TGCAGTGCTATCCCTAGCGGGAGTTTCCAAGAGACCCAGTACTTC.

With respect to this clonotype: A read error is possible here, since a much larger clone lies one base away. The genes are TRBV7-2 and TRBJ1-2; D may be TRBD1 (6 bases). The CDR3 runs to 16 residues. The V and J ends lost 5 bases and 2 bases respectively, with 18 bases between them. The germline gives CDR1 SGHTA, CDR2 FQGNSA. The CDR3 reads CASSRLGQGLNYGYTF. In nucleotides, the CDR3 is TGTGCCAGCAGCCGCCTAGGGCAGGGGCTAAACTATGGCTACACCTTC. The full variable domain, in which reference TRBV7-2 and TRBJ1-2 provide the parts outside the CDR3, is GAGVSQSPSNKVTEKGKDVELRCDPISGHTALYWYRQSLGQGLEFLIYFQGNSAPDKSGLPSDRFSAERTGGSVSTLTIQRTQQEDSAVYLCASSRLGQGLNYGYTFGSGTRLTVV.

This clonotype was detected a few times. J is TRBJ1-1 and V is TRBV12-3 or TRBV12-4, with 8 bases aligning to TRBD1. CDR3 length: 16 amino acids. Trimming cost V 2 bases and J 0 bases; bases outside gene matches: 5. DNA of the CDR3: TGTGCCAGCAGTTTAAGGACAGGGCCCATGAACACTGAAGCTTTCTTT. Translation: CASSLRTGPMNTEAFF.

By sample share, this clonotype is medium-sized. This chain joins TRBV15 and TRBJ2-7, with unresolved D. CDR3 length: 13 residues. Germline V CDR1 and CDR2: LNHNV, YYDKDF (reference sequence). The ends were cut back, 0 bases at V and 0 bases at J, with 3 bases in the middle. CDR3 loop: CATSRDFSYEQYF. The CDR3 DNA sequence: TGTGCCACCAGCAGAGATTTCTCCTACGAGCAGTACTTC.

This clonotype was picked up a small number of times. This sequence joins TRBV15 and TRBJ2-5; the D is unclear. The V and J ends lost 1 base and 2 bases respectively, with 8 bases between them. Germline V gene lookup returns CDR1 LNHNV and CDR2 YYDKDF (reference sequence). The CDR3 runs to 14 residues. CDR3: CATSRVSEQETQYF. In DNA form, the CDR3 reads TGTGCCACCAGCAGAGTGTCGGAACAAGAGACCCAGTACTTC.

This clonotype was counted ten times or more. The chain joins TRBV6-1 to TRBJ2-2; 10 bases align to TRBD2. Losses at the gene ends were 4 bases for V and 2 bases for J; bases not matched to a gene: 19. Germline V gives CDR1 MNHNS, CDR2 SASEGT. This CDR3 region has 21 residues. CDR3 region: CASSGGGGRLAGVSNTGELFF. The CDR3 nucleotides are TGTGCCAGCAGTGGGGGGGGGGGAAGGCTAGCGGGAGTTTCCAACACCGGGGAGCTGTTTTTT.

This clonotype rates as medium-sized. The chain is built from TRBV30 and TRBJ2-2, with D tentatively TRBD2 (5 bases). The CDR3 is made up of 16 amino acids. The germline V gene encodes CDR1 GTSNPN and CDR2 SVGIG (reference sequence). The ends were cut back, 3 bases at V and 6 bases at J, with 20 bases in the middle. CDR3 sequence: CAWREKRTMSPGELFF. DNA for the CDR3: TGTGCCTGGAGAGAAAAGCGGACGATGAGTCCCGGGGAGCTGTTTTTT.

This rearrangement joins TRBV29-1 to TRBJ2-1, with D perhaps assigned TRBD1 or TRBD2 (6 bases each). This CDR3 region has 14 residues. The V and J ends lost 5 bases and 3 bases respectively, with 14 bases between them. Germline CDR1 is SQVTM and CDR2 is ANQGSEA. CDR3 nucleotide sequence: TGCAGCGTTCTAGGGGGGAGCTTCTACAATGAGCAGTTCTTC. Protein sequence: CSVLGGSFYNEQFF.

This clonotype showed up many times. The chain joins TRBV24-1 to TRBJ1-5, with a possible D match to TRBD1 (5 bases). Germline V CDR1 and CDR2: KGHDR, SFDVKD. V was shortened by 4 bases and J by 7 bases, with 10 bases between the two germline ends. There are 13 residues in the CDR3. This chain's CDR3 is CATSDRRDQPQHF. As DNA, the CDR3 is TGTGCCACCAGTGACCGCAGGGACCAGCCCCAGCATTTT.

This clonotype is medium-sized in the sample. The CDR3 here is CASSLGPGQEYSGANVLTF. DNA for the CDR3: TGTGCCAGTAGTCTTGGGCCGGGACAGGAGTACTCTGGGGCCAACGTCCTGACTTTC. The genes are TRBV19 and TRBJ2-6; 8 bases are shared with TRBD1. The CDR3 has 19 amino acids. The germline gives CDR1 LNHDA, CDR2 SQIVND (reference sequence). The junction had 12 bases not matched to a gene; V was cut back by 5 bases and J by 0 bases.

V gene TRBV5-1 combines with J gene TRBJ2-3; 12 bases fit TRBD1. The CDR3 extends over 15 amino acids. CDR1 is SGHRS and CDR2 is YFSETQ in the germline V gene. V lost 4 bases, J lost 6 bases, and 6 bases stayed unmatched. Here the CDR3 reads CASSRWGQGADTQYF. Written as DNA, the CDR3 is TGCGCCAGCAGCCGCTGGGGACAGGGGGCCGATACGCAGTATTTT. The full variable domain, its missing parts supplied by reference TRBV5-1 and TRBJ2-3, is KAGVTQTPRYLIKTRGQQVTLSCSPISGHRSVSWYQQTPGQGLQFLFEYFSETQRNKGNFPGRFSGRQFSNSRSEMNVSTLELGDSALYLCASSRWGQGADTQYFGPGTRLTVL.

This clonotype has a handful of counts. The chain has TRBV20-1 and TRBJ2-6; 7 bases match TRBD1. Germline V gene sequence: CDR1 DFQATT, CDR2 SNEGSKA (reference sequence). This CDR3 has 13 residues. CDR3 sequence: CAATGAGANVLTF. CDR3 in DNA: TGCGCTGCTACAGGGGCTGGGGCCAACGTCCTGACTTTC.

The J gene is TRBJ2-7, the V gene TRBV5-6; 8 bases are shared with TRBD1. The germline gives CDR1 SGHDT, CDR2 YYEEEE. This CDR3 is 15 amino acids long. V trimming: 0 bases; J trimming: 2 bases; junction bases outside the gene matches: 4. CDR3 sequence reads: CASSLDGTGPYEQYF. The CDR3 DNA is TGTGCCAGCAGCTTGGACGGGACAGGCCCCTACGAGCAGTACTTC.